The entry that follows covers one TCR beta chain sequence. Its antigen is unidentified. The sample contains more than one DNA sequence encoding this CDR3. The CDR3 runs 13 residues. V lost 0 bases and J 4 bases, leaving 8 bases between the germline ends. Germline CDR1 SGHRS, CDR2 YFSETQ. It was at deep level that the assay was run. Sequenced by immunoSEQ multiplex PCR; TCRdb stores in-frame clones only, minus some. The table shows about 2,500,000 clones, with approximately 90% occurring only once. The record originates from a study of shared clonotypes between healthy human individuals. Study-level results: Incompleteness in sorted-subset sequencing, despite large depth, was shown by rarefaction.

Specimen: naive CD4+ T cells sorted from blood. Subset of the sample: CD45RA+ positively selected. The receptor's source is a man between 18 and 35 years old in good health. The chain recombines TRBV5-1 with TRBJ2-7, with D tentatively TRBD1 (6 bases). The CDR3 DNA reads as TGCGCCAGCAGCTTGGACAGGGCATACGAGCAGTACTTC. It yields the protein CASSLDRAYEQYF. Complete variable domain (other parts from reference TRBV5-1 and TRBJ2-7): KAGVTQTPRYLIKTRGQQVTLSCSPISGHRSVSWYQQTPGQGLQFLFEYFSETQRNKGNFPGRFSGRQFSNSRSEMNVSTLELGDSALYLCASSLDRAYEQYFGPGTRLTVT.